The T cell receptor beta chain under discussion was sequenced for a study of blood T cells in healthy people across ages. The CDR3 is made up of 11 amino acids. Germline CDR1 SQVTM, CDR2 ANQGSEA. V was cut by 5 bases and J by 7 bases, with 11 bases left in between. There are a few counts of this clonotype. With a J-beta primer mix and a sample-barcoded 5' primer, a second PCR ran roughly 7 to 11 cycles. TCRdb reprocessed the 5' RACE reads via MiXCR and lists one record per CDR3 protein. The sample has 800,000 to 1,300,000 distinct CDR3 sequences, almost 25% seen once. The same sample was also used in a study of T cells of mothers and their children.

The chain uses TRBV29-1 and TRBJ1-2; D gene uncertain. Sequencing was performed on blood. This clonotype was obtained from a girl aged 2-9 years in good health. CDR3 DNA sequence: TGCAGCGTTATCTCCGCTAGTGGCTACACCTTC. It encodes CSVISASGYTF.